The table lists the clone carrying this TCR beta chain with a few counts. Trimming cost V 1 base and J 8 bases, with 7 bases left between them. Germline CDR1 SEHNR, CDR2 FQNEAQ (reference sequence). This CDR3 region has 12 residues. Assay used: immunoSEQ multiplex PCR; TCRdb lists only in-frame clones, some missing. Here the sample spans tens of thousands of clones, roughly 88% being singletons. This sample stems from a study of T cell responses to AZD1222 COVID-19 vaccine. Source: peripheral blood, taken 28 days after the second AZD1222 dose. The clonotype was recovered from an adult who received the AZD1222 COVID-19 vaccine. The rearrangement uses TRBV7-9 and TRBJ2-3; tentative D call: TRBD2 (6 bases). In DNA, the CDR3 is TGTGCCAGCAGCTTAGTCGGGGGTACGCAGTATTTT. Protein: CASSLVGGTQYF.